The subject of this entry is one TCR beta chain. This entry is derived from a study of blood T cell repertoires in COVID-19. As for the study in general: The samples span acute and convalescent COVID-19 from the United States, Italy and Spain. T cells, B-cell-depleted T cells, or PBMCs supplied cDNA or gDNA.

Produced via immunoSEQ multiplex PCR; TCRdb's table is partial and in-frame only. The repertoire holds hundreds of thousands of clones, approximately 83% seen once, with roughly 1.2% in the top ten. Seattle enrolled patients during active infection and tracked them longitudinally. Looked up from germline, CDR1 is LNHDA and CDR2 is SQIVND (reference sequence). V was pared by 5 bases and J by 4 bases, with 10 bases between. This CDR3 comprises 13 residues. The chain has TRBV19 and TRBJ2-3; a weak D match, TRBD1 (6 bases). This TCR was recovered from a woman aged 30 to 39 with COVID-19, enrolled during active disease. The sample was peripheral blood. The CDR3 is CASSLQGPDTQYF. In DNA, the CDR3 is TGTGCCAGTAGTTTACAGGGTCCAGATACGCAGTATTTT.